This T cell receptor beta chain is from a study of a mutant IDH1 vaccine in newly diagnosed glioma. At the level of the study: Vaccine administration was initiated 4-6 weeks following radiotherapy alone, or with temozolomide cycles. The treated group averaged about 39 years old and was roughly 60% male, around 38% female. Prior therapy was radiotherapy, temozolomide, or both; most received both.

Deletions cut 2 bases from V and 5 bases from J, with 12 bases between. In germline, CDR1 is GTSNPN, CDR2 SVGIG (reference sequence). There are 13 residues in the CDR3. This clone was seen once. The antigen is undetermined. Libraries were prepared by immunoSEQ multiplex PCR; TCRdb keeps only in-frame clonotypes and omits some of them. The sample includes roughly 56,000 clones, approximately 76% of them seen just once. As to time point: week 47, end of study. Doses comprised 300 ug of mutant IDH1 20-mer peptide each, plus topical imiquimod. Weeks 1, 3, 5, 7, 11, 15, 19 and 23 were when patients received their eight vaccinations.

This specimen consisted of PBMCs, obtained from a glioma patient whose treatment included an IDH1 peptide vaccine. The TCR was taken from a woman in her forties with glioma. Some clones in this sample may be carry-over from other donors' samples. This rearrangement joins TRBV30 to TRBJ2-5; D perhaps matches TRBD2 (5 bases). The CDR3 nucleotides are TGTGCCTGGAGTTCTACTAGAGGGGAGACCCAGTACTTC. Its translation: CAWSSTRGETQYF. Based on the CDR3 plus reference TRBV30 and TRBJ2-5, the full variable domain is SQTIHQWPATLVQPVGSPLSLECTVEGTSNPNLYWYRQAAGRGLQLLFYSVGIGQISSEVPQNLSASRPQDRQFILSSKKLLLSDSGFYLCAWSSTRGETQYFGPGTRLLVL.